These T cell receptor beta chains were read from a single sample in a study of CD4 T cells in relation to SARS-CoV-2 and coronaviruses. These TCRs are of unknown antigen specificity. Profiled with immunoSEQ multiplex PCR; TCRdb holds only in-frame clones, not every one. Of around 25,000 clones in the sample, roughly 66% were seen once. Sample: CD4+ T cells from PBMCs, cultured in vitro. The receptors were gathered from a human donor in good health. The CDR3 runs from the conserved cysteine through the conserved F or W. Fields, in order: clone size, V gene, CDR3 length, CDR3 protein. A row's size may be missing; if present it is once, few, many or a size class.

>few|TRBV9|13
CASSVNTQETQYF
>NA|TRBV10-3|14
CAIRTSHSGNTIYF
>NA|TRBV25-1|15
CASMDIYSGANVLTF
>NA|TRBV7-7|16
CASSERPRRNTGELFF
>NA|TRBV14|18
CASSQLRLAGTHTYEQYF
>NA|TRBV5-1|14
CASSLGTGSTEAFF
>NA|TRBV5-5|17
CASSLEGTGGGLETQYF
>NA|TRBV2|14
CASSGFRGRQPQHF
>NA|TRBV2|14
CASSEAGSANEQFF
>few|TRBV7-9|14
CASSFGTLNQPQHF
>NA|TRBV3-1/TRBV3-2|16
CASSHGTSGRTNEQFF
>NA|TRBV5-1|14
CASATGPSSYEQYF
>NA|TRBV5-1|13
CASSSAFSYEQYF
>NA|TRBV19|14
CASTIRGTNYGYTF
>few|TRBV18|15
CASSPPGQTNTEAFF
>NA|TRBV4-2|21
CASSQGTVAGLAGSSTDTQYF
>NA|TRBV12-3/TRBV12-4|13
CASSLIGVGELFF
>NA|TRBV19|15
CASTFLDSLRGELFF
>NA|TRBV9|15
CASSPRTGSNNEQFF
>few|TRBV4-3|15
CASSRVGTSGEKQFF
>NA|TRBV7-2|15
CASSQGASGRNEQFF
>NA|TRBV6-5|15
CASRLASSYNSPLHF
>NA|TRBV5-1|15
CASSTGTGTRETQYF
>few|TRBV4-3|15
CASSPVQRTEEKLFF
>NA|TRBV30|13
CARQNLSGNTIYF
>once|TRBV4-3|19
CASSQGIKWREEPTDTQYF
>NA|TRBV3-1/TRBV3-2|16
CASSHEGLGYDYGYTF
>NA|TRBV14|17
CASSPPPPVSSGQKLFF
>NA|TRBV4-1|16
CASSQVGSRITDTQYF
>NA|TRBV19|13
CASSIVRNEKLFF
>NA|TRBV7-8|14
CASSPRGYQETQYF
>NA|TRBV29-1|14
CSATDRALKNIQYF
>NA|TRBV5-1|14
CASSGGPGNQPQHF
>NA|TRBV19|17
CASDREPGTENNYGYTF
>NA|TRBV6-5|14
CASSGGAPYNEQFF
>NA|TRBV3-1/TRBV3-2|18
CASSQRSLAGSSYYAQFF
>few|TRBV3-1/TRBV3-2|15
CASSPQSGSQGGYTF
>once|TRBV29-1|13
CSGEQGAGGEQYF
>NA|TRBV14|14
CASSPRTGNEKLFF
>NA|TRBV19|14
CASSIWGDNQPQHF
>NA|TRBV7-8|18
CASSFRPSGEGLKNIQYF
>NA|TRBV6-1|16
CASSEPGQTENTEAFF
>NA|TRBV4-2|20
CASSHLGWERAGISPGELFF
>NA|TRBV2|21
CASSGRPGTSGRALGTDTQYF